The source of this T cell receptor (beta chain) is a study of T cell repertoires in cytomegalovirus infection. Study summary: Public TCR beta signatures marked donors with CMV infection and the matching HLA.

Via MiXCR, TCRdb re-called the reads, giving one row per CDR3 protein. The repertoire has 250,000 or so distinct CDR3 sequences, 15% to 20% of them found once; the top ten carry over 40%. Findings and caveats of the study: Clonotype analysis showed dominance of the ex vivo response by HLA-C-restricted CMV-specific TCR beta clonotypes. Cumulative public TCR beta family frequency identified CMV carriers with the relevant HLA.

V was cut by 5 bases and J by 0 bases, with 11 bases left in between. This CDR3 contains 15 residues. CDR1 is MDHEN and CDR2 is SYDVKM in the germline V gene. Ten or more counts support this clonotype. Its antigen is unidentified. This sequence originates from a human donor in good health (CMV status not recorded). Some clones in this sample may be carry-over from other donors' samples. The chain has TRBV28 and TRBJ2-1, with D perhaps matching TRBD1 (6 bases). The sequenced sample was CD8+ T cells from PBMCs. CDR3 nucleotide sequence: TGTGCCAGCAGTGCGACAGGAAACTCCTACAATGAGCAGTTCTTC. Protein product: CASSATGNSYNEQFF.